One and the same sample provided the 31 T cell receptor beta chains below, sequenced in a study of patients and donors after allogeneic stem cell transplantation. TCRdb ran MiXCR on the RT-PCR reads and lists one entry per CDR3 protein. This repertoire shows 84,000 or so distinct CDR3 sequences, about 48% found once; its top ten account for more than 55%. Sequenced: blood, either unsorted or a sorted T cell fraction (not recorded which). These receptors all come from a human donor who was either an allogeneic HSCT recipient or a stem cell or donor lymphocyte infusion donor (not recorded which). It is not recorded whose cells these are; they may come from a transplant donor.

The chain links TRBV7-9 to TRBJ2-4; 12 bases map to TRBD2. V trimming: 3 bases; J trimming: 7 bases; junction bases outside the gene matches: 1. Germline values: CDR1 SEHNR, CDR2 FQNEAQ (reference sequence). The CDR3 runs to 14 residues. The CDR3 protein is CASSLLAGGNIQYF. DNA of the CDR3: TGTGCCAGCAGCTTGCTAGCGGGAGGGAACATTCAGTACTTC.

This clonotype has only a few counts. In DNA form, the CDR3 reads TGTGCCAGCAGCCGATTGGAGGGGGCGAATCAGCCCCAGCATTTT. Residues: CASSRLEGANQPQHF. The chain uses TRBV6-5 and TRBJ1-5, with TRBD1 matching 7 bases. The junction had 9 bases not matched to a gene; V was cut back by 6 bases and J by 4 bases. The CDR3 is made up of 15 amino acids. Germline V CDR1 and CDR2: MNHEY, SVGAGI.

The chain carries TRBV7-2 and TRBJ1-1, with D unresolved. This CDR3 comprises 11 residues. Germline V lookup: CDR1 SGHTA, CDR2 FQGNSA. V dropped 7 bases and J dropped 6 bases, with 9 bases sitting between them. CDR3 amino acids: CASTKVAEAFF. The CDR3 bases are TGTGCCAGCACCAAGGTCGCTGAAGCTTTCTTT.

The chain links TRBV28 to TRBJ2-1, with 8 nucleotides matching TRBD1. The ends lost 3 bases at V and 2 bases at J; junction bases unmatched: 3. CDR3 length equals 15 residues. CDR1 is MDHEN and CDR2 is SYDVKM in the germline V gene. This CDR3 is CASSFDRGPYNEQFF. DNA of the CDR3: TGTGCCAGCAGTTTCGACAGGGGCCCCTACAATGAGCAGTTCTTC.

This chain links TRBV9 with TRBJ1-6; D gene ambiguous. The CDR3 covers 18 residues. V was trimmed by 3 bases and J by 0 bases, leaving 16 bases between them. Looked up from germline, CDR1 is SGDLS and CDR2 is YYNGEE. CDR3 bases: TGTGCCAGCAGCGGGCCCCTCGGGGATAGCTCCTATAATTCACCCCTCCACTTT. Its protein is CASSGPLGDSSYNSPLHF.

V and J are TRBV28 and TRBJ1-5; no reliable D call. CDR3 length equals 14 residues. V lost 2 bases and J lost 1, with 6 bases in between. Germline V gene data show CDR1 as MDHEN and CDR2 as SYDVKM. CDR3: CASSLSSSNQPQHF. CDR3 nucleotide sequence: TGTGCCAGCAGTTTAAGTTCGAGCAATCAGCCCCAGCATTTT.

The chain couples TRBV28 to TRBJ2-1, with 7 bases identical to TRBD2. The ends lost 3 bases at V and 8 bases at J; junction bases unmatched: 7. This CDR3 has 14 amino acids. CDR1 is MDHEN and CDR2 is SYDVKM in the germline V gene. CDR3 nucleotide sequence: TGTGCCAGCAGTTTTGGCGGGAGATTCGATGAGCAGTTCTTC. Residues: CASSFGGRFDEQFF.

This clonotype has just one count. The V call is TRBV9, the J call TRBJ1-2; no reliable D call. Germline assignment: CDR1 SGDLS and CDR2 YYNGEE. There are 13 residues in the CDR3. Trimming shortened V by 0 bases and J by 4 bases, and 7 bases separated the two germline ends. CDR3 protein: CASSVEGSYGYTF. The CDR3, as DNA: TGTGCCAGCAGCGTAGAAGGGTCCTATGGCTACACCTTC.

CDR3 region: CASSYTGTDGNTIYF. The CDR3 DNA reads TGCGCCAGCAGCTACACCGGGACCGATGGAAACACCATATATTTT. The V gene is TRBV5-1, the J gene TRBJ1-3; TRBD1 might be the D (5 bases). The CDR3 totals 15 residues. The V end was cut by 3 bases, the J end by 3 bases, with 13 bases between. Germline V gene data show CDR1 as SGHRS and CDR2 as YFSETQ.

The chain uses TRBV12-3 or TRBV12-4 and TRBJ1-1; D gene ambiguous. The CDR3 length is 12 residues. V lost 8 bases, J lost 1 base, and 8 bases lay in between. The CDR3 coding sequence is TGTGCCAGCCGACGGGCGAACACTGAAGCTTTCTTT. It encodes CASRRANTEAFF.

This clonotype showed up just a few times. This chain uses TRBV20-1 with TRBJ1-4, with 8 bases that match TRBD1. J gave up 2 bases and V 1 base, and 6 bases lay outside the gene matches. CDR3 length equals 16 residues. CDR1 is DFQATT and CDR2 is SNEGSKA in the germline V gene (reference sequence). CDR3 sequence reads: CSARVRRGPTNEKLFF. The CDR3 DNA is TGCAGTGCTAGAGTTCGCAGGGGGCCTACTAATGAAAAACTGTTTTTT.

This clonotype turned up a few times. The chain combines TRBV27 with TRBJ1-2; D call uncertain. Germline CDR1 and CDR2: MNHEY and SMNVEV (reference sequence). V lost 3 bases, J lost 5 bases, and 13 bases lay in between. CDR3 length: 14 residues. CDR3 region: CASSLTAFVYGYTF. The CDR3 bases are TGTGCCAGCAGTTTGACCGCTTTCGTTTATGGCTACACCTTC.

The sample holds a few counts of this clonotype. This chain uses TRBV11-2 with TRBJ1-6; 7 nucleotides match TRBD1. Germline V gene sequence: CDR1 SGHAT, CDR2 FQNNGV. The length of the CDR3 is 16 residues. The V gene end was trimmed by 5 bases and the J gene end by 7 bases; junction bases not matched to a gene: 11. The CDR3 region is CASSPRDRAGNSPLHF. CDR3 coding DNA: TGTGCCAGCAGCCCTAGGGACAGAGCAGGGAATTCACCCCTCCACTTT. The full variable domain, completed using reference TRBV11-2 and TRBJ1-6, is EAGVAQSPRYKIIEKRQSVAFWCNPISGHATLYWYQQILGQGPKLLIQFQNNGVVDDSQLPKDRFSAERLKGVDSTLKIQPAKLEDSAVYLCASSPRDRAGNSPLHFGNGTRLTVT.

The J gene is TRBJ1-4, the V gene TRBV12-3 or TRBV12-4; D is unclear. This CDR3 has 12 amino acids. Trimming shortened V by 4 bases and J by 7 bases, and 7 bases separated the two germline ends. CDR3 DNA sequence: TGTGCCAGCAGTTCTAACGGTGAAAAACTGTTTTTT. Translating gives CASSSNGEKLFF.

CDR3 nucleotide sequence: TGCGCCAGCAGCCAACAGGGACAGGGTAACGCCGGGGAGCTGTTTTTT. It yields the protein CASSQQGQGNAGELFF. This chain connects TRBV4-3 to TRBJ2-2; TRBD1 agrees at 9 bases. The CDR3 extends over 16 amino acids. Germline V lookup: CDR1 LGHNA, CDR2 YSLEER. V dropped 2 bases and J dropped 6; count of bases not matched to a gene: 7.

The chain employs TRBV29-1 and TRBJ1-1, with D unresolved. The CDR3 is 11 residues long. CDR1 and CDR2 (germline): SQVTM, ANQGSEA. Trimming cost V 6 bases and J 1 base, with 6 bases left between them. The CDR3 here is CSVQENTEAFF. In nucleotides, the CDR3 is TGCAGCGTCCAGGAGAACACTGAAGCTTTCTTT.

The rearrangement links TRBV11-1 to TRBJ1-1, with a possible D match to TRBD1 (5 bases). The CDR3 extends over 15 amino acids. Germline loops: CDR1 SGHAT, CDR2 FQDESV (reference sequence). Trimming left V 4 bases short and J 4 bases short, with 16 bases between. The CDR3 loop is CASSSSGRVGTEAFF. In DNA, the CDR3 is TGTGCCAGCAGCTCCTCGGGGCGAGTAGGCACTGAAGCTTTCTTT.

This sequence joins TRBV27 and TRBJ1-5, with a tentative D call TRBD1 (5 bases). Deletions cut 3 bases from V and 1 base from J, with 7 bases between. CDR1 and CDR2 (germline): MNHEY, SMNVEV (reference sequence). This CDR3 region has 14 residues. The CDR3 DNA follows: TGTGCCAGCAGTTTCAGGGAAAGCAATCAGCCCCAGCATTTT. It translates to CASSFRESNQPQHF.

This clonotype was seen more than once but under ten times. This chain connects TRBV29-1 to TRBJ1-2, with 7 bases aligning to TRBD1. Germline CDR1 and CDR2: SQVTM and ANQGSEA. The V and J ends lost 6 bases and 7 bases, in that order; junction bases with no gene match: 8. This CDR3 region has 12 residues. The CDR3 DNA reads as TGCAGCGTGGAGGGGGCGGTAACTGGCTACACCTTC. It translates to CSVEGAVTGYTF.

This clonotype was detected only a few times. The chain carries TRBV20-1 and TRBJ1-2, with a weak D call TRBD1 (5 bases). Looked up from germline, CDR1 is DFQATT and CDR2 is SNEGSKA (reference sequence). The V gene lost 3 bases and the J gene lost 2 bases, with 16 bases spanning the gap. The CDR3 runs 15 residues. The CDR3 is CSASSTGTGNYGYTF. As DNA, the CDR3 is TGCAGTGCTAGCTCCACCGGGACGGGAAACTATGGCTACACCTTC.

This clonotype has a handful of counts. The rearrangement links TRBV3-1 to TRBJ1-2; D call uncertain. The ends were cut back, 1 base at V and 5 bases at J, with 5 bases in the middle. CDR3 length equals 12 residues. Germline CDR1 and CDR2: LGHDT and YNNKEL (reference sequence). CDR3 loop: CASSQVGYGYTF. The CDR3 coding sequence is TGTGCCAGCAGCCAAGTAGGGTATGGCTACACCTTC.

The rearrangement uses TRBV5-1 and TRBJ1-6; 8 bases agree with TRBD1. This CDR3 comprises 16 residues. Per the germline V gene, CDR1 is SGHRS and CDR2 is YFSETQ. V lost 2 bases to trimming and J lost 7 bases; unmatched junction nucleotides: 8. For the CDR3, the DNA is TGCGCCAGCAGCTTAGACAGGGGTGGAGGCAATTCACCCCTCCACTTT. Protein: CASSLDRGGGNSPLHF.

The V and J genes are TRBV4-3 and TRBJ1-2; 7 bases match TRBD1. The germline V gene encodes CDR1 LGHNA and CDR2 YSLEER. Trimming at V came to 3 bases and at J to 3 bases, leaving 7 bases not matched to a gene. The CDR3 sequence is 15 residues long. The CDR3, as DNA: TGCGCCAGCAGCCACGTACAGGGGAGTTACTATGGCTACACCTTC. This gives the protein CASSHVQGSYYGYTF.

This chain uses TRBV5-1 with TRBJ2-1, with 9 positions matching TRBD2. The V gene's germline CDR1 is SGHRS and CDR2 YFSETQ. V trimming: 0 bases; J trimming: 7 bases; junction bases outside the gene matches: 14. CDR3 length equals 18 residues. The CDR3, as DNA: TGCGCCAGCAGCTTGGCTCTAGCGGGACCCGCGAGTCAAAATGAGCAGTTCTTC. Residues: CASSLALAGPASQNEQFF.

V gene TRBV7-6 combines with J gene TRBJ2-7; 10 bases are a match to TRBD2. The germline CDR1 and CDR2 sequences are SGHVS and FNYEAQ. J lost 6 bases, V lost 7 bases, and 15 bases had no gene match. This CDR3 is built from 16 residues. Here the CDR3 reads CASTLNPLAGVSEQYF. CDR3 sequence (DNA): TGTGCCAGCACCCTAAACCCTCTAGCGGGAGTGTCCGAGCAGTACTTC. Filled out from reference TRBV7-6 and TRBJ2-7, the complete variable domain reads GAGVSQSPRYKVTKRGQDVALRCDPISGHVSLYWYRQALGQGPEFLTYFNYEAQQDKSGLPNDRFSAERPEGSISTLTIQRTEQRDSAMYRCASTLNPLAGVSEQYFGPGTRLTVT.

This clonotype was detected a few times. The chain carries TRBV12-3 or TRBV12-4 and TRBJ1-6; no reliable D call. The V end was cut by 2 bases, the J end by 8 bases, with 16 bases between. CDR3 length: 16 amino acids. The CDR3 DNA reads TGTGCCAGCAGTTTAAGAGTACAAGAGAGGCATTCACCCCTCCACTTT. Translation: CASSLRVQERHSPLHF.

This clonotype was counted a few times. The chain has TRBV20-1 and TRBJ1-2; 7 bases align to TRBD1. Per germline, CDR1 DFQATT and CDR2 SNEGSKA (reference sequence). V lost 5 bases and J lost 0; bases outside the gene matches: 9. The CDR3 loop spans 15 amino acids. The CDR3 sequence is CSAPKRDRANYGYTF. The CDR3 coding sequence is TGCAGTGCTCCCAAAAGGGACAGAGCTAACTATGGCTACACCTTC.

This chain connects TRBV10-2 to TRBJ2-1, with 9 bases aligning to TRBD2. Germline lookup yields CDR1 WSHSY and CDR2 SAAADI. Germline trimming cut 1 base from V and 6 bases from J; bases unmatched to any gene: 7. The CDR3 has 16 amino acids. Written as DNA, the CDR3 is TGCGCCAGCAGTGAGTTTGCGGGAGGGCCCGTCAATGAGCAGTTCTTC. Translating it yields CASSEFAGGPVNEQFF.

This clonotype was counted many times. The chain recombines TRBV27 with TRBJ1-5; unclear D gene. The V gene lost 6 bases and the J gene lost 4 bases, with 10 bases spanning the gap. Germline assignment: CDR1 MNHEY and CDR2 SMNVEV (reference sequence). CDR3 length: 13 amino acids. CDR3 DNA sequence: TGTGCCAGCAGGTCATTGGGGAATCAGCCCCAGCATTTT. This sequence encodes CASRSLGNQPQHF.

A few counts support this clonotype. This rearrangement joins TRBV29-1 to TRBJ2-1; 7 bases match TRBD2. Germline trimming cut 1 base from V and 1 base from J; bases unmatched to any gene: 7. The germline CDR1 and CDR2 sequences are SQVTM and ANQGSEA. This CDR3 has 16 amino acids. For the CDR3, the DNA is TGCAGCGTTGAAGGAGTAGCGGGTGTTTCCTACAATGAGCAGTTCTTC. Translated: CSVEGVAGVSYNEQFF.

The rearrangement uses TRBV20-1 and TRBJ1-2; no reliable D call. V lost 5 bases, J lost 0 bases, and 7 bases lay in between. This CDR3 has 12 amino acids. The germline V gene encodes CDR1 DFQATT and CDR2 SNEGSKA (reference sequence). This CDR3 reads CSALGSNYGYTF. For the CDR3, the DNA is TGCAGTGCTTTAGGATCTAACTATGGCTACACCTTC.